This T cell receptor beta chain was recorded in a study of shared clonotypes between healthy human individuals. The germline CDR1 and CDR2 sequences are SGHVS and FQNEAQ. The V gene lost 1 base and the J gene lost 10 bases, with 14 bases spanning the gap. The CDR3 runs to 14 residues. On this clone itself: Its target is unknown.

Study results and limitations: An expected dependence of interdonor clonotype sharing on sequencing depth was noted.

The assay was immunoSEQ multiplex PCR, and TCRdb's table has in-frame clones only and misses some. This sample carries hundreds of thousands of clones, less than 85% of them seen once, and the ten largest clones take about 1.7%. This TCR derives from a woman in her twenties or thirties in good health. Sequenced material: memory CD4+ T cells sorted from blood. The subset here: CD45RA-negative fraction. The chain has TRBV7-8 and TRBJ1-5; D gene uncertain. Written as DNA, the CDR3 is TGTGCCAGCAGCTTAGGCCAGTTAACTTCCCCCCAGCATTTT. Its translation: CASSLGQLTSPQHF.